Shown below are 19 T cell receptor beta chains from a single sample sequenced in a study of T-cell reconstitution after alpha-beta-depleted transplantation in children. The library targeted TCRbeta and was prepared with unique molecular identifiers. TCRdb fed the PCR reads into MiXCR, producing one record per CDR3 protein. The table records around 270,000 distinct CDR3 sequences, around 9.1% of them present only once. The sample was PBMCs, taken before TCRalphabeta/CD19-depleted stem cell transplant. The receptor set was obtained from a boy under two years old with acute myeloid leukemia, due to receive a stem cell transplant.

This clonotype was counted many times. This chain connects TRBV6-1 to TRBJ1-1, with D unclear. Deletions cut 3 bases from V and 0 bases from J, with 11 bases between. CDR3 length: 15 residues. The V gene's germline CDR1 is MNHNS and CDR2 SASEGT. This CDR3 is CASSDPGPLNTEAFF. The CDR3 bases are TGTGCCAGCAGTGACCCCGGGCCTCTGAACACTGAAGCTTTCTTT.

This clonotype was seen many times. This sequence joins TRBV7-2 and TRBJ2-1; the match to TRBD2 covers 13 bases. The V and J ends lost 5 bases and 3 bases, in that order; junction bases with no gene match: 1. CDR1 is SGHTA, CDR2 FQGNSA, per germline. The CDR3 has 15 amino acids. The CDR3 reads CASSTSGGVYNEQFF. The CDR3, as DNA: TGTGCCAGCAGCACTAGCGGGGGGGTCTACAATGAGCAGTTCTTC.

This clonotype was seen repeatedly, ten times or more. This chain uses TRBV15 with TRBJ2-3; 12 bases align to TRBD2. The CDR3 loop spans 17 amino acids. V shed 0 bases and J 2 bases; nucleotides not matched to a gene: 3. The germline V gene has CDR1 LNHNV and CDR2 YYDKDF (reference sequence). CDR3 in DNA: TGTGCCACCAGCAGAGACGGACTAGCGGGGATCACAGATACGCAGTATTTT. This codes for CATSRDGLAGITDTQYF.

This clonotype was seen more than once but under ten times. The chain carries TRBV7-3 and TRBJ2-1, with 10 bases lining up with TRBD2. The CDR3 is made up of 15 amino acids. The V gene end was trimmed by 5 bases and the J gene end by 4 bases; junction bases not matched to a gene: 5. CDR1 and CDR2 (germline): SGHTA, FQGTGA. CDR3 nucleotide sequence: TGTGCCAGCAGCCGAGAGCGGGGGGGGTACAATGAGCAGTTCTTC. Its protein product is CASSRERGGYNEQFF.

Many counts were recorded for this clonotype. The V and J genes are TRBV12-3 or TRBV12-4 and TRBJ2-3; D not certain. Trimming pared 2 bases from V and 0 bases from J, leaving 15 bases between. The CDR3 is 17 amino acids. CDR3 DNA: TGTGCCAGCAGTTTACCCGTCCGGGCTTCGAGCACAGATACGCAGTATTTT. Translated: CASSLPVRASSTDTQYF.

The table lists this clonotype with many counts. The chain carries TRBV19 and TRBJ1-6, with a possible D match to TRBD1 (6 bases). The germline CDR1 and CDR2 sequences are LNHDA and SQIVND (reference sequence). CDR3 length: 13 amino acids. The V gene lost 7 bases and the J gene lost 10 bases, with 14 bases spanning the gap. CDR3 nucleotides: TGTGCCAGTACCCACAGGGAGCGCTCACCCCTCCACTTT. Translation gives CASTHRERSPLHF.

Ten or more counts support this clonotype. The chain is built from TRBV12-5 and TRBJ1-1, with 7 bases identical to TRBD1. J was trimmed by 0 bases and V by 0 bases; bases with no gene match: 7. The CDR3 length is 17 residues. Germline CDR1 and CDR2: LGHNT and FRNRAP. CDR3 DNA sequence: TGTGCTAGTGGTTTGGTAAGCGGGACAGTCATGAACACTGAAGCTTTCTTT. Residues: CASGLVSGTVMNTEAFF.

The table lists this clonotype with a few counts. The chain is built from TRBV18 and TRBJ2-1; 8 nucleotides agree with TRBD2. CDR1 and CDR2 (germline): KGHSH, LQKENI. There are 17 residues in the CDR3. The trim removed 0 bases at V and 0 bases at J, leaving 4 bases unmatched. The DNA of the CDR3 is TGTGCCAGCTCACCACCCAGCGGGAGCCGCTCCTACAATGAGCAGTTCTTC. Translation: CASSPPSGSRSYNEQFF. The variable domain in full, completed from reference TRBV18 and TRBJ2-1, reads NAGVMQNPRHLVRRRGQEARLRCSPMKGHSHVYWYRQLPEEGLKFMVYLQKENIIDESGMPKERFSAEFPKEGPSILRIQQVVRGDSAAYFCASSPPSGSRSYNEQFFGPGTRLTVL.

This clonotype occurred many times. This chain joins TRBV15 and TRBJ1-2; D uncertain. The CDR3 totals 14 residues. Germline lookup yields CDR1 LNHNV and CDR2 YYDKDF (reference sequence). Deletions cut 5 bases from V and 4 bases from J, with 14 bases between. The CDR3 DNA reads TGTGCCACCAGCCCAAGTGGGCTGACCTATGGCTACACCTTC. Translated, it gives CATSPSGLTYGYTF.

The chain recombines TRBV19 with TRBJ2-1, with TRBD2 matching over 7 bases. CDR1 and CDR2 from the germline V gene are LNHDA and SQIVND (reference sequence). The CDR3 runs 14 residues. The V gene end was trimmed by 3 bases and the J gene end by 3 bases; junction bases not matched to a gene: 2. The DNA for the CDR3 is TGTGCCAGTAGTATCGGACTAGGCTACAATGAGCAGTTCTTC. Translation: CASSIGLGYNEQFF.

This clonotype was recorded at least ten times. The V and J genes are TRBV7-2 and TRBJ1-2, with D possibly TRBD1 on 6 matching bases. V gave up 5 bases and J gave up 2 bases, with 12 bases separating them. The CDR3 spans 14 residues. Germline lookup yields CDR1 SGHTA and CDR2 FQGNSA. CDR3 amino acids: CASSAVGQNYGYTF. The CDR3 nucleotides read TGTGCCAGCAGCGCAGTCGGACAGAACTATGGCTACACCTTC.

This clonotype was seen at least ten times. The chain has TRBV28 and TRBJ2-7; the D call may be TRBD1 or TRBD2 (6 bases each). V shed 3 bases and J shed 1 base, with 16 bases lying between them. The CDR3 has 16 amino acids. CDR1 and CDR2 (germline): MDHEN, SYDVKM. For the CDR3, the DNA is TGTGCCAGCAGTTTGCCAAGGGGGGCCGGGTCCTACGAGCAGTACTTC. It encodes CASSLPRGAGSYEQYF.

This clonotype has ten or more counts. J is TRBJ2-7 and V is TRBV29-1; D gene ambiguous. Per germline, CDR1 SQVTM and CDR2 ANQGSEA. The length of the CDR3 is 11 residues. V was pared by 5 bases and J by 2 bases, with 7 bases between. As DNA, the CDR3 is TGCAGCGTTATAGACACCTACGAGCAGTACTTC. Protein: CSVIDTYEQYF.

The V and J genes are TRBV20-1 and TRBJ2-7; TRBD1 matches at 8 bases. Germline CDR1 DFQATT, CDR2 SNEGSKA (reference sequence). CDR3 size: 14 residues. V shed 3 bases, J shed 0 bases, and the junction held 4 bases outside the gene matches. The CDR3 is CSASWQGASYEQYF. The DNA for the CDR3 is TGCAGTGCTAGTTGGCAGGGGGCCTCCTACGAGCAGTACTTC.

In its sample, this clonotype was seen many times. V and J are TRBV28 and TRBJ2-1; 11 nucleotides agree with TRBD1. CDR1 MDHEN and CDR2 SYDVKM come from the germline V gene. The CDR3 runs 14 residues. V was clipped by 6 bases and J by 9 bases; unmatched bases: 7. Written as DNA, the CDR3 is TGTGCCAGCAGCCGGGACAGGGGGGGACGTGAGCAGTTCTTC. Translation: CASSRDRGGREQFF.

This chain uses TRBV15 with TRBJ2-7; TRBD1 matches at 10 bases. The CDR3 has 17 residues. V was clipped by 1 base and J by 2 bases; unmatched bases: 8. Germline loops: CDR1 LNHNV, CDR2 YYDKDF (reference sequence). CDR3 amino acids: CATSRGGTGEGTYEQYF. In nucleotides, the CDR3 is TGTGCCACCAGCAGAGGAGGGACAGGGGAGGGAACCTACGAGCAGTACTTC.

This clonotype came up many times. The rearrangement joins TRBV7-2 to TRBJ2-7; 7 bases align to TRBD1. The CDR3 runs 14 residues. Trimming removed 1 base from V and 3 bases from J; junction bases left unmatched: 3. Germline CDR1 and CDR2: SGHTA and FQGNSA. CDR3 amino acids: CASSLEPGGYEQYF. CDR3 nucleotides: TGTGCCAGCAGCTTAGAACCAGGGGGCTACGAGCAGTACTTC. The full variable domain, with the rest looked up from reference TRBV7-2 and TRBJ2-7, is GAGVSQSPSNKVTEKGKDVELRCDPISGHTALYWYRQSLGQGLEFLIYFQGNSAPDKSGLPSDRFSAERTGGSVSTLTIQRTQQEDSAVYLCASSLEPGGYEQYFGPGTRLTVT.

This clonotype was observed at least ten times. The chain is built from TRBV29-1 and TRBJ1-2; 8 nucleotides match TRBD1. Germline V gives CDR1 SQVTM, CDR2 ANQGSEA. The V segment lost 2 bases and the J segment 4 bases; nucleotides outside the gene matches: 6. This CDR3 comprises 14 residues. CDR3 region: CSVEHGQGVYGYTF. CDR3 DNA: TGCAGCGTTGAACACGGACAGGGCGTCTATGGCTACACCTTC.

The gene calls are TRBV6-5 and TRBJ1-3; tentatively, D is TRBD1 (5 bases). The CDR3 is 16 amino acids. Trimming removed 0 bases at V and 3 bases at J, with 12 bases between. Per germline, CDR1 MNHEY and CDR2 SVGAGI. The CDR3 protein is CASSYSEDSYGNTIYF. DNA for the CDR3: TGTGCCAGCAGTTACTCCGAAGACAGCTATGGAAACACCATATATTTT.